A single sample is the source of the 26 T cell receptor beta chains below, sequenced in a study of vaccination effects on CD4 cells after COVID-19. Antigen-specific CD4+ T cells were first expanded with viral peptide pools by the ViraFEST assay and only then sequenced. Cells that had been cultured for nine to eleven days were the source of isolated CD4+ T cells. PCR showed that the person got SARS-CoV-2 infection at some point between March and December 2020. The antigens for these receptors are not known. The assay was immunoSEQ multiplex PCR, and TCRdb's table has in-frame clones only and misses some. The sample consists of some 19,000 clones, roughly 69% of them appearing once. The sample consisted of CD4+ T cells from PBMCs cultured with a peptide pool, taken before COVID-19 vaccination. The source is a human donor who had a prior SARS-CoV-2 infection.

The J gene is TRBJ2-1, the V gene TRBV9; the D is unclear. CDR1 and CDR2 from the germline V gene are SGDLS and YYNGEE. The CDR3 sequence is 14 residues long. Trimming pared 0 bases from V and 4 bases from J, leaving 8 bases between. As DNA, the CDR3 is TGTGCCAGCAGCGTAGACAGCCTTTACAATGAGCAGTTCTTC. It encodes CASSVDSLYNEQFF.

This clone was detected a few times. The chain has TRBV6-6 and TRBJ2-7, with 7 nucleotides matching TRBD1. Trimming cost V 5 bases and J 7 bases; bases outside gene matches: 5. The CDR3 has 12 residues. Germline V gives CDR1 MNHNY, CDR2 SVGAGI (reference sequence). DNA for the CDR3: TGTGCCAGCAGTCCTCCAGGGGGTGAGCAGTACTTC. Protein: CASSPPGGEQYF.

V is TRBV30 and J is TRBJ1-3, with D tentatively TRBD1 (5 bases). The CDR3 has 13 amino acids. Between the trimmed V and J ends, which lost 5 bases and 3 bases, there was a span of 11 bases. Germline V gene lookup returns CDR1 GTSNPN and CDR2 SVGIG (reference sequence). The CDR3 nucleotides are TGTGCCTGGGAAAAGGGGTATGGAAACACCATATATTTT. Translating it yields CAWEKGYGNTIYF.

The chain combines TRBV5-1 with TRBJ2-2; D ambiguous. From germline, CDR1 is SGHRS and CDR2 YFSETQ. This CDR3 contains 15 residues. V was pared by 0 bases and J by 0 bases, with 6 bases between. CDR3 DNA: TGCGCCAGCAGCTTGGGACTTCCGAACACCGGGGAGCTGTTTTTT. The encoded protein is CASSLGLPNTGELFF.

This sequence joins TRBV5-1 and TRBJ2-5; tentative D call: TRBD1 (6 bases). This CDR3 contains 14 residues. Looked up from germline, CDR1 is SGHRS and CDR2 is YFSETQ. Trimming took 3 bases from V and 3 from J, leaving 12 bases between them. CDR3 sequence: CASSSTGTKETQYF. CDR3 sequence (DNA): TGCGCCAGCAGCTCTACCGGGACAAAAGAGACCCAGTACTTC.

The chain uses TRBV6-5 and TRBJ1-2; 12 nucleotides align to TRBD1. V shed 4 bases, J shed 6 bases, and the junction held 6 bases outside the gene matches. The CDR3 length is 15 residues. The germline V gene has CDR1 MNHEY and CDR2 SVGAGI. For the CDR3, the DNA is TGTGCCAGCAGTTGGCAGGGACAGGGGGCGGATGGCTACACCTTC. Protein: CASSWQGQGADGYTF.

The V and J genes are TRBV2 and TRBJ2-3; D not resolved. The ends were cut back, 2 bases at V and 5 bases at J, with 5 bases in the middle. CDR3 size: 12 residues. CDR1 and CDR2 from the germline V gene are SNHLY and FYNNEI. For the CDR3, the DNA is TGTGCCAGCAGTGAATATGGAGATACGCAGTATTTT. It encodes CASSEYGDTQYF. The full variable domain, with the rest looked up from reference TRBV2 and TRBJ2-3, is EPEVTQTPSHQVTQMGQEVILRCVPISNHLYFYWYRQILGQKVEFLVSFYNNEISEKSEIFDDQFSVERPDGSNFTLKIRSTKLEDSAMYFCASSEYGDTQYFGPGTRLTVL.

The rearrangement links TRBV7-3 to TRBJ2-1, with D possibly TRBD2 on 6 matching bases. The germline V gene encodes CDR1 SGHTA and CDR2 FQGTGA. CDR3 size: 16 residues. V was clipped by 0 bases and J by 6 bases, with 15 bases between them. CDR3 in DNA: TGTGCCAGCAGCTTAACGGGGTCGGGAGAGTTCAATGAGCAGTTCTTC. Amino acid sequence: CASSLTGSGEFNEQFF.

The rearrangement uses TRBV6-2 or TRBV6-3 and TRBJ2-3, with 12 positions matching TRBD2. J was trimmed by 6 bases and V by 3 bases; bases with no gene match: 7. CDR3 size: 16 residues. Germline lookup yields CDR1 MNHEY and CDR2 SVGEGT. Written as DNA, the CDR3 is TGTGCCAGCAGTTATTCTCTAGCGGGGGGGCGGGATACGCAGTATTTT. Its protein product is CASSYSLAGGRDTQYF.

The chain joins TRBV9 to TRBJ2-5; 10 bases are shared with TRBD2. The trim removed 7 bases at V and 4 bases at J, leaving 10 bases unmatched. From germline, CDR1 is SGDLS and CDR2 YYNGEE. The CDR3 contains 15 residues. The CDR3 here is CASAQAGGPIETQYF. The CDR3 DNA reads as TGTGCCAGCGCGCAAGCGGGGGGGCCAATAGAGACCCAGTACTTC.

The chain combines TRBV7-3 with TRBJ2-3; D is tentatively TRBD1 or TRBD2 (5 bases each). The CDR3 loop spans 13 amino acids. V lost 8 bases and J lost 0, with 9 bases in between. The germline V gene has CDR1 SGHTA and CDR2 FQGTGA. Here the CDR3 DNA reads TGTGCCAGCGGGGGTTTCAGCACAGATACGCAGTATTTT. Its protein is CASGGFSTDTQYF.

The rearrangement joins TRBV10-3 to TRBJ2-1, with 13 positions matching TRBD2. V shed 3 bases, J shed 12 bases, and the junction held 2 bases outside the gene matches. Per germline, CDR1 ENHRY and CDR2 SYGVKD. The CDR3 consists of 13 residues. CDR3 residues: CAISERTSGGQFF. The CDR3 DNA is TGTGCCATCAGTGAACGGACTAGCGGGGGGCAGTTCTTC.

The V and J genes are TRBV2 and TRBJ1-2, with 11 bases that match TRBD1. The CDR3 consists of 13 residues. The V and J ends lost 7 bases and 8 bases, in that order; junction bases with no gene match: 6. Per germline, CDR1 SNHLY and CDR2 FYNNEI. As DNA, the CDR3 is TGTGCCAGCATTGGGACAGGGGGTCGGGGCTACACCTTC. This translates into CASIGTGGRGYTF.

The chain couples TRBV6-4 to TRBJ2-6, with no clear D. Trimming took off 2 bases at V and 2 bases at J, with 1 base between the two ends. This CDR3 is 13 amino acids long. Looked up from germline, CDR1 is MRHNA and CDR2 is SNTAGT. CDR3 nucleotides: TGTGCCAGCAGTGACACTGGGGCCAACGTCCTGACTTTC. This sequence encodes CASSDTGANVLTF.

The chain joins TRBV7-2 to TRBJ2-2; no reliable D call. Germline V gives CDR1 SGHTA, CDR2 FQGNSA. This CDR3 has 13 amino acids. V was shortened by 3 bases and J by 1 base, with 3 bases between the two germline ends. The CDR3 loop reads CASSFGNTGELFF. The CDR3 DNA reads TGTGCCAGCAGCTTTGGGAACACCGGGGAGCTGTTTTTT.

This clone was picked up a small number of times. The chain recombines TRBV11-2 with TRBJ1-2; the D gene is possibly TRBD1 (6 bases). CDR3 length equals 16 residues. Germline V gene data show CDR1 as SGHAT and CDR2 as FQNNGV. Trimming shortened V by 6 bases and J by 0 bases, and 17 bases separated the two germline ends. CDR3 residues: CASRNSGRGPNYGYTF. The CDR3 coding sequence is TGTGCCAGCAGAAATTCGGGCAGGGGACCTAACTATGGCTACACCTTC.

J is TRBJ2-3 and V is TRBV6-5; D may be TRBD2 (5 bases). Deletions cut 7 bases from V and 9 bases from J, with 14 bases between. The germline gives CDR1 MNHEY, CDR2 SVGAGI. CDR3 length: 12 residues. CDR3 region: CASTLGNPTQYF. CDR3 bases: TGTGCCAGCACCCTCGGGAACCCCACGCAGTATTTT.

The chain joins TRBV10-3 to TRBJ1-3; D remains unclear. Germline lookup yields CDR1 ENHRY and CDR2 SYGVKD. The CDR3 contains 16 residues. V was trimmed by 3 bases and J by 0 bases, leaving 12 bases between them. The CDR3 spells CAISDHGLISGNTIYF. CDR3 in DNA: TGTGCCATCAGTGACCACGGACTGATCTCTGGAAACACCATATATTTT.

The rearrangement uses TRBV9 and TRBJ2-1; no reliable D call. Germline V lookup: CDR1 SGDLS, CDR2 YYNGEE. CDR3 size: 15 residues. V lost 0 bases and J 0 bases, leaving 7 bases between the germline ends. The CDR3 coding sequence is TGTGCCAGCAGCGTAGGGCAGGACTCCTACAATGAGCAGTTCTTC. Its translation: CASSVGQDSYNEQFF. Combining the CDR3 with reference TRBV9 and TRBJ2-1 gives the whole variable domain DSGVTQTPKHLITATGQRVTLRCSPRSGDLSVYWYQQSLDQGLQFLIQYYNGEERAKGNILERFSAQQFPDLHSELNLSSLELGDSALYFCASSVGQDSYNEQFFGPGTRLTVL.

This clone occurred once. The chain couples TRBV7-2 to TRBJ2-3, with a tentative D call TRBD2 (6 bases). The CDR3 totals 14 residues. CDR1 and CDR2 from the germline V gene are SGHTA and FQGNSA. V lost 0 bases and J 7 bases, leaving 11 bases between the germline ends. The CDR3 region has the DNA TGTGCCAGCAGCTTAGCGGAGGGAGTGAATACGCAGTATTTT. This gives the protein CASSLAEGVNTQYF.

This clone was counted only a few times. V is TRBV6-2 or TRBV6-3 and J is TRBJ2-7; TRBD1 matches 7 bases. The CDR3 has 15 residues. V was clipped by 2 bases and J by 0 bases; unmatched bases: 4. Germline V lookup: CDR1 MNHEY, CDR2 SVGEGT. CDR3 sequence: CASSYLGGSSYEQYF. For the CDR3, the DNA is TGTGCCAGCAGTTACCTAGGGGGCTCCTCCTACGAGCAGTACTTC.

The chain uses TRBV15 and TRBJ2-7; D ambiguous. CDR1 and CDR2 from the germline V gene are LNHNV and YYDKDF (reference sequence). Trimming cost V 0 bases and J 2 bases, with 8 bases left between them. The CDR3 contains 14 residues. Here the CDR3 reads CATSRDGYAYEQYF. CDR3 DNA: TGTGCCACCAGCAGAGATGGTTATGCCTACGAGCAGTACTTC.

The V and J genes are TRBV5-1 and TRBJ1-5, with D possibly being TRBD1 (6 bases). The CDR3 loop spans 14 amino acids. Germline V gives CDR1 SGHRS, CDR2 YFSETQ. Trimming took 4 bases from V and 9 from J, leaving 17 bases between them. This CDR3 reads CASSRYRDWGPQHF. For the CDR3, the DNA is TGCGCCAGCAGCCGATACAGGGACTGGGGGCCCCAGCATTTT.

This clone occurred a few times. CDR3 loop: CASSPFSLGTGEYEQYF. CDR3 DNA: TGTGCCAGCAGCCCTTTCTCCCTCGGGACAGGAGAGTACGAGCAGTACTTC. J is TRBJ2-7 and V is TRBV5-4, with 8 nucleotides matching TRBD1. Germline lookup yields CDR1 SGHNT and CDR2 YYREEE (reference sequence). The CDR3 spans 17 residues. J lost 4 bases, V lost 4 bases, and 16 bases had no gene match.

This chain links TRBV4-1 with TRBJ2-6; D uncertain. The length of the CDR3 is 21 residues. Per germline, CDR1 MGHRA and CDR2 YSYEKL. V gave up 6 bases and J gave up 2 bases, with 29 bases separating them. CDR3 sequence: CASSQIPPGRRTTPGANVLTF. The DNA of the CDR3 is TGCGCCAGCAGTCAGATTCCTCCTGGACGAAGGACCACCCCTGGGGCCAACGTCCTGACTTTC.

Here the CDR3 reads CASSLGGRGGEQYF. In DNA form, the CDR3 reads TGTGCCAGCAGCTTAGGGGGCAGGGGTGGCGAGCAGTACTTC. The chain couples TRBV13 to TRBJ2-7; a possible D gene is TRBD1 (6 bases). The germline CDR1 and CDR2 sequences are PRHDT and FYEKMQ (reference sequence). The CDR3 runs 14 residues. Trimming stripped 0 bases from V and 6 bases from J, with 12 bases between.